These T cell receptor beta chains were read from a single sample in a study of T cells in Graves' hyperthyroidism and ophthalmopathy. MiXCR, run by TCRdb on the multiplex PCR reads, gives a single entry per CDR3 protein. The data contain some 550,000 distinct CDR3 sequences, 20% to 25% of them singletons. The sequencing sample was made of blood. The receptor set was obtained from a man aged 18 to 30 with Graves' hyperthyroidism. CDR3s include the opening cysteine and the closing phenylalanine or tryptophan. D genes are given only for firm matches. Clone size appears in some rows only: once, few, many, or a class for an expanded clone.

CDR3 protein: CASRSFSGQPQHF; CDR3 DNA: TGTGCCAGCAGGTCATTTTCGGGACAGCCCCAGCATTTT; clone size: -; D gene: -; V gene: TRBV6-2/TRBV6-3; J gene: TRBJ1-5
CDR3 protein: CASSYSWTESQETQYF; CDR3 DNA: TGTGCCAGCAGTTACTCGTGGACAGAGTCACAAGAGACCCAGTACTTC; clone size: -; D gene: -; V gene: TRBV6-5; J gene: TRBJ2-5
CDR3 protein: CASSGWTGGIPSGANVLTF; CDR3 DNA: TGCGCCAGCAGCGGCTGGACAGGAGGGATACCCTCTGGGGCCAACGTCCTGACTTTC; clone size: -; D gene: -; V gene: TRBV5-1; J gene: TRBJ2-6
CDR3 protein: CASSFRAQNTEAFF; CDR3 DNA: TGTGCCAGCAGCTTCCGGGCTCAGAACACTGAAGCTTTCTTT; clone size: -; D gene: -; V gene: TRBV27; J gene: TRBJ1-1
CDR3 protein: CASTEGQGTGELFF; CDR3 DNA: TGTGCCAGCACCGAAGGGCAGGGTACCGGGGAGCTGTTTTTT; clone size: many; D gene: -; V gene: TRBV27; J gene: TRBJ2-2
CDR3 protein: CSARDRFGQETQYF; CDR3 DNA: TGCAGTGCTAGAGACAGGTTCGGCCAAGAGACCCAGTACTTC; clone size: many; D gene: -; V gene: TRBV20-1; J gene: TRBJ2-5
CDR3 protein: CAISESLQGGDTGELFF; CDR3 DNA: TGTGCCATCAGTGAGTCACTACAGGGGGGCGACACCGGGGAGCTGTTTTTT; clone size: many; D gene: TRBD1; V gene: TRBV10-3; J gene: TRBJ2-2
CDR3 protein: CAIRGTDEAFF; CDR3 DNA: TGTGCCATCAGGGGGACAGATGAAGCTTTCTTT; clone size: -; D gene: TRBD1; V gene: TRBV10-3; J gene: TRBJ1-1
CDR3 protein: CATSTWGLAGSQETQYF; CDR3 DNA: TGTGCCACCAGCACCTGGGGACTAGCGGGATCTCAAGAGACCCAGTACTTC; clone size: few; D gene: TRBD2; V gene: TRBV15; J gene: TRBJ2-5
CDR3 protein: CASSYQGAVNTEAFF; CDR3 DNA: TGTGCCAGCAGCTACCAGGGGGCAGTGAACACTGAAGCTTTCTTT; clone size: many; D gene: TRBD1; V gene: TRBV28; J gene: TRBJ1-1
CDR3 protein: CASSQGMRGPAGNTIYF; CDR3 DNA: TGTGCCAGCAGCCAAGGGATGAGGGGGCCGGCTGGAAACACCATATATTTT; clone size: few; D gene: TRBD1; V gene: TRBV3-1; J gene: TRBJ1-3
CDR3 protein: CASSPNIENTEAFF; CDR3 DNA: TGTGCCAGCTCACCAAACATAGAGAACACTGAAGCTTTCTTT; clone size: -; D gene: -; V gene: TRBV18; J gene: TRBJ1-1
CDR3 protein: CASNRENYEQYF; CDR3 DNA: TGTGCCAGCAACAGGGAAAACTACGAGCAGTACTTC; clone size: -; D gene: -; V gene: TRBV6-1; J gene: TRBJ2-7
CDR3 protein: CASRKTGREWGYTF; CDR3 DNA: TGTGCCAGCAGAAAGACAGGACGGGAGTGGGGCTACACCTTC; clone size: many; D gene: -; V gene: TRBV12-3/TRBV12-4; J gene: TRBJ1-2
CDR3 protein: CASRRDRVAGELFF; CDR3 DNA: TGTGCCAGCAGGCGGGACAGGGTGGCCGGGGAGCTGTTTTTT; clone size: few; D gene: TRBD1; V gene: TRBV5-6; J gene: TRBJ2-2
CDR3 protein: CASSSRTGSGTEAFF; CDR3 DNA: TGTGCCAGCAGCTCCCGGACAGGGTCGGGCACTGAAGCTTTCTTT; clone size: once; D gene: TRBD1; V gene: TRBV7-2; J gene: TRBJ1-1
CDR3 protein: CASSQPRPQHF; CDR3 DNA: TGTGCCAGCAGTCAACCTCGGCCCCAGCATTTT; clone size: many; D gene: -; V gene: TRBV12-3/TRBV12-4; J gene: TRBJ1-5
CDR3 protein: CASRGTGYGYTF; CDR3 DNA: TGTGCCAGCAGGGGGACGGGCTATGGCTACACCTTC; clone size: -; D gene: -; V gene: TRBV2; J gene: TRBJ1-2
CDR3 protein: CASSHWGGTDTQYF; CDR3 DNA: TGCGCCAGCAGCCATTGGGGAGGGACAGATACGCAGTATTTT; clone size: -; D gene: TRBD2; V gene: TRBV5-1; J gene: TRBJ2-3
CDR3 protein: CSVGAREETQYF; CDR3 DNA: TGCAGCGTTGGCGCCAGGGAGGAGACCCAGTACTTC; clone size: many; D gene: -; V gene: TRBV29-1; J gene: TRBJ2-5
CDR3 protein: CASLGRGGNTEAFF; CDR3 DNA: TGTGCCAGCCTCGGGAGAGGGGGAAACACTGAAGCTTTCTTT; clone size: -; D gene: -; V gene: TRBV6-1; J gene: TRBJ1-1
CDR3 protein: CASSQRTARVSEGYTF; CDR3 DNA: TGTGCCAGCAGTCAAAGGACAGCCCGAGTATCGGAAGGCTACACCTTC; clone size: many; D gene: -; V gene: TRBV6-1; J gene: TRBJ1-2
CDR3 protein: CATSEEGRQETQYF; CDR3 DNA: TGTGCCACCAGTGAGGAGGGACGGCAAGAGACCCAGTACTTC; clone size: many; D gene: -; V gene: TRBV24-1; J gene: TRBJ2-5
CDR3 protein: CASSYSRPYEQYF; CDR3 DNA: TGTGCCAGCAGTTACTCCAGACCGTACGAGCAGTACTTC; clone size: many; D gene: -; V gene: TRBV6-5; J gene: TRBJ2-7
CDR3 protein: CASSPYQSSGNTIYF; CDR3 DNA: TGTGCCAGCAGCCCTTACCAGAGCTCTGGAAACACCATATATTTT; clone size: many; D gene: -; V gene: TRBV6-1; J gene: TRBJ1-3
CDR3 protein: CAWSVRGGLGETQYF; CDR3 DNA: TGTGCCTGGAGTGTACGGGGAGGATTGGGAGAGACCCAGTACTTC; clone size: -; D gene: -; V gene: TRBV30; J gene: TRBJ2-5
CDR3 protein: CASSFSTVANQPQHF; CDR3 DNA: TGTGCCAGCAGTTTCTCTACGGTCGCTAATCAGCCCCAGCATTTT; clone size: many; D gene: -; V gene: TRBV28; J gene: TRBJ1-5
CDR3 protein: CASSLSQVNTEAFF; CDR3 DNA: TGCGCCAGCAGCTTGTCGCAGGTGAACACTGAAGCTTTCTTT; clone size: few; D gene: -; V gene: TRBV5-1; J gene: TRBJ1-1
CDR3 protein: CASTPHVETGELFF; CDR3 DNA: TGTGCCAGCACACCTCACGTGGAAACCGGGGAGCTGTTTTTT; clone size: -; D gene: -; V gene: TRBV6-1; J gene: TRBJ2-2
CDR3 protein: CASSLGRGGRYQETQYF; CDR3 DNA: TGTGCCAGCAGTTTAGGTCGGGGGGGCCGGTACCAAGAGACCCAGTACTTC; clone size: few; D gene: TRBD2; V gene: TRBV27; J gene: TRBJ2-5
CDR3 protein: CASSLRTSGDTRELFF; CDR3 DNA: TGCGCCAGCAGCCTGAGGACTAGCGGGGACACCAGGGAGCTGTTTTTT; clone size: -; D gene: TRBD2; V gene: TRBV5-1; J gene: TRBJ2-2
CDR3 protein: CASTLMNQIQPQHF; CDR3 DNA: TGTGCCAGCACCCTAATGAATCAGATACAGCCCCAGCATTTT; clone size: -; D gene: -; V gene: TRBV28; J gene: TRBJ1-5
CDR3 protein: CASSYFGSNEAFF; CDR3 DNA: TGTGCCAGCAGTTACTTTGGATCTAATGAAGCTTTCTTT; clone size: many; D gene: -; V gene: TRBV6-5; J gene: TRBJ1-1
CDR3 protein: CSASGAPYEQYF; CDR3 DNA: TGCAGTGCTAGCGGAGCACCCTACGAGCAGTACTTC; clone size: -; D gene: -; V gene: TRBV20-1; J gene: TRBJ2-7
CDR3 protein: CASSSLTKNTEAFF; CDR3 DNA: TGCGCCAGCAGCTCGCTAACAAAGAACACTGAAGCTTTCTTT; clone size: -; D gene: -; V gene: TRBV5-1; J gene: TRBJ1-1
CDR3 protein: CASRGSPAYEQYF; CDR3 DNA: TGTGCCAGCAGGGGATCGCCCGCCTACGAGCAGTACTTC; clone size: -; D gene: -; V gene: TRBV28; J gene: TRBJ2-7
CDR3 protein: CASSLPGQLSAGELFF; CDR3 DNA: TGTGCCAGCAGCTTACCGGGACAGTTAAGTGCCGGGGAGCTGTTTTTT; clone size: few; D gene: TRBD1; V gene: TRBV7-2; J gene: TRBJ2-2